This is a list of T cell receptor beta chains from one sample in a study of human T cells and chemical hapten exposure. TCRdb redid the calling of the RACE reads with MiXCR, one entry per CDR3 protein. The sample carries tens of thousands of distinct CDR3 sequences, around 10% recorded once. The source was whole blood, collected in connection with sensitization to the hapten diphenylcyclopropenone (DPC). The receptors were sampled from a woman aged 40 to 49 with alopecia areata. Some clones in this sample may be carry-over from other donors' samples. Each CDR3 is given with its conserved first and last residue. A D gene is named only where the DNA matches it firmly. The size entry is marked missing in some rows and otherwise reads once, few, many or a size class.

v_call	clone_size	d_call	j_call	cdr3_aa	cdr3_nt
TRBV6-1	.	.	TRBJ1-5	CASLPLRGRYQPQHF	TGTGCCAGCCTCCCCTTGCGGGGGCGATATCAGCCCCAGCATTTT
TRBV6-8	.	.	TRBJ2-3	CAWTTDSVYTDTQYF	TGTGCCTGGACCACGGACTCTGTCTACACAGATACGCAGTATTTT
TRBV3-1	.	TRBD2	TRBJ2-7	CASSPRGSSYEQYF	TGTGCCAGCAGCCCCCGCGGGAGCTCCTACGAGCAGTACTTC
TRBV12-3/TRBV12-4	few	TRBD1	TRBJ2-3	CASRPGQGGPDTQYF	TGTGCCAGCAGACCTGGACAGGGAGGCCCAGATACGCAGTATTTT
TRBV10-3	.	.	TRBJ2-1	CAISESRGSWPNEQFF	TGTGCCATCAGTGAGTCGAGGGGCTCCTGGCCGAATGAGCAGTTCTTC
TRBV4-2	many	.	TRBJ1-3	CASSQDIRGFAVGNTIYF	TGTGCCAGCAGCCAAGATATCAGGGGATTCGCTGTAGGAAACACCATATATTTT
TRBV30	.	.	TRBJ2-5	CAWSGGLTETQYF	TGTGCCTGGAGTGGAGGACTGACAGAGACCCAGTACTTC
TRBV5-1	.	.	TRBJ1-1	CASSLDLTEAFF	TGCGCCAGCAGCTTGGACCTTACTGAAGCTTTCTTT
TRBV6-5	many	TRBD1	TRBJ1-3	CASKDRGLAGNTIYF	TGTGCCAGTAAGGACAGGGGGCTTGCTGGAAACACCATATATTTT
TRBV28	few	.	TRBJ1-5	CASSLRQGRGQPQHF	TGTGCCAGCAGTTTACGTCAAGGGAGAGGGCAGCCCCAGCATTTT
TRBV6-2/TRBV6-3	.	.	TRBJ1-2	CASSWGPWSDPNYGYTF	TGTGCCAGCAGTTGGGGACCGTGGTCTGATCCTAACTATGGCTACACCTTC
TRBV27	many	TRBD1	TRBJ2-6	CASRTGGSGANVLTF	TGTGCCAGCAGAACAGGGGGTTCTGGGGCCAACGTCCTGACTTTC
TRBV12-3/TRBV12-4	.	.	TRBJ1-5	CASSLSSLGGQPQHF	TGTGCCAGCAGTTTGTCCAGCTTGGGCGGGCAGCCCCAGCATTTT
TRBV28	once	.	TRBJ1-4	CVSTNGGSNEKLFF	TGTGTCAGCACCAACGGGGGATCCAATGAAAAACTGTTTTTT
TRBV2	.	.	TRBJ2-7	CASSEGREAPYF	TGTGCCAGCAGTGAAGGCAGGGAGGCCCCATACTTC
TRBV4-2	.	.	TRBJ1-4	CASSQIPGEKLFF	TGTGCCAGCAGCCAGATTCCGGGGGAAAAACTGTTTTTT
TRBV5-1	few	.	TRBJ1-4	CASSLVLAGVHEKLFF	TGCGCCAGCAGCTTGGTTTTAGCAGGAGTCCATGAAAAACTGTTTTTT
TRBV5-1	.	.	TRBJ2-5	CASSGGVTETQYF	TGCGCCAGCAGCGGCGGAGTGACCGAGACCCAGTACTTC
TRBV29-1	many	.	TRBJ1-1	CSAANAFF	TGCAGCGCAGCTAACGCTTTCTTT
TRBV2	many	.	TRBJ2-3	CASRSHGSTDTQYF	TGTGCCAGCAGGAGTCACGGGAGCACAGATACGCAGTATTTT